This TCR beta chain was recorded in a study of cytomegalovirus exposure and HLA in healthy donors. Study as a whole: An analysis done earlier identified 117 million unique TCR beta sequences from about 180 million T cells.

Findings and limits, study-wide: TCR beta V- and J-gene trimming was later associated with a missense DCLRE1C variant. Associated with cytomegalovirus, according to the listing, were approximately 160 TCR beta chains.

A remark on this clone: Its antigen is not known.

It was with 60 Vbeta and 13 Jbeta primers that the PCR ran. Assay: immunoSEQ multiplex PCR; the TCRdb copy retains only in-frame clones and omits some. The sample holds more than 110,000 clones, 65% to 90% seen once. The donors were healthy bone marrow donors. Germline CDR1 SEHNR, CDR2 FQNEAQ (reference sequence). This CDR3 comprises 18 residues. V was cut by 4 bases and J by 7 bases, with 25 bases left in between. V and J are TRBV7-9 and TRBJ1-4; possibly TRBD1 for D (6 bases). The TCR was taken from a female donor in good health and CMV-seronegative. Sample: PBMCs. In DNA, the CDR3 is TGTGCCAGCAGCTCGCCGAGGGACAACCCTATTGGCGGTGAAAAACTGTTTTTT. Its translation: CASSSPRDNPIGGEKLFF.